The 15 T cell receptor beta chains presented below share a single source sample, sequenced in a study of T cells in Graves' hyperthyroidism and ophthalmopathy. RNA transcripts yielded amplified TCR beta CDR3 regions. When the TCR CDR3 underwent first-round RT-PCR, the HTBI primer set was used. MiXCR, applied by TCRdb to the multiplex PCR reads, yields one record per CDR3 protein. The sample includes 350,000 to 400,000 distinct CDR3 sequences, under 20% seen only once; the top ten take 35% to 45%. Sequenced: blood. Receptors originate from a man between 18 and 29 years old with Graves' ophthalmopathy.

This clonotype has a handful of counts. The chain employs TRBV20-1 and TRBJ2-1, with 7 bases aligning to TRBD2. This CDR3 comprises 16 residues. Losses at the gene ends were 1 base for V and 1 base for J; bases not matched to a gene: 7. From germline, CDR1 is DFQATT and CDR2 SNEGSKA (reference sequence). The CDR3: CSARGAGEGSYNEQFF. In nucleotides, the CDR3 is TGCAGTGCTAGAGGTGCGGGAGAAGGGTCCTACAATGAGCAGTTCTTC.

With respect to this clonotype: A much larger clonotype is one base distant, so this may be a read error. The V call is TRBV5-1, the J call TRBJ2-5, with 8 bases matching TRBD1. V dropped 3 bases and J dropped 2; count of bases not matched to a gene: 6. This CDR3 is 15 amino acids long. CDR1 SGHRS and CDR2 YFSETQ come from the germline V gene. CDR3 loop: CASSSEGQEQETQYF. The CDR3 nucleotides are TGCGCCAGCAGCTCCGAGGGACAGGAACAAGAGACCCAGTACTTC.

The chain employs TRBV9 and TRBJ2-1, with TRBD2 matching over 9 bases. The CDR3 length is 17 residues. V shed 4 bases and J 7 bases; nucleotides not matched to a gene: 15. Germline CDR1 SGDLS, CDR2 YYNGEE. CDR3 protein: CASSPNRGGGAPNEQFF. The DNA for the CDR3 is TGTGCCAGCAGCCCCAATCGTGGCGGGGGGGCGCCTAATGAGCAGTTCTTC. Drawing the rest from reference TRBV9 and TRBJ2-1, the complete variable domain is DSGVTQTPKHLITATGQRVTLRCSPRSGDLSVYWYQQSLDQGLQFLIQYYNGEERAKGNILERFSAQQFPDLHSELNLSSLELGDSALYFCASSPNRGGGAPNEQFFGPGTRLTVL.

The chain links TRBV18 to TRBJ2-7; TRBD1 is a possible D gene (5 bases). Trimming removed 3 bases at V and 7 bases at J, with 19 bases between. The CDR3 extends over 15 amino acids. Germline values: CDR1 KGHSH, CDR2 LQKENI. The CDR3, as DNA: TGTGCCAGCTCACCCCGACAGATCGATGCCGGAGAGCAGTACTTC. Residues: CASSPRQIDAGEQYF.

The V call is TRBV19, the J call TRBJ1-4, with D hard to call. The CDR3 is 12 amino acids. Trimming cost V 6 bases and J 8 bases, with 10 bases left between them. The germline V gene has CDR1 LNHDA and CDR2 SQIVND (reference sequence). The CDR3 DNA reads TGTGCCAGTAGCCAGCGCCAGGAAAAACTGTTTTTT. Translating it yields CASSQRQEKLFF. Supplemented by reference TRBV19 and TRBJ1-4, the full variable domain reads DGGITQSPKYLFRKEGQNVTLSCEQNLNHDAMYWYRQDPGQGLRLIYYSQIVNDFQKGDIAEGYSVSREKKESFPLTVTSAQKNPTAFYLCASSQRQEKLFFGSGTQLSVL.

CDR3 region: CASSLGGQAQSEQYF. The CDR3 DNA reads as TGCGCCAGCAGCTTGGGGGGACAGGCGCAGTCCGAGCAGTACTTC. This chain connects TRBV5-1 to TRBJ2-7, with 8 bases fitting TRBD1. V was clipped by 0 bases and J by 6 bases; unmatched bases: 8. The CDR3 contains 15 residues. Germline V gene lookup returns CDR1 SGHRS and CDR2 YFSETQ.

The CDR3 region has the DNA TGTGCCAGCAGACTTTCCTCTTTCCGGGACAGTAGCAATCAGCCCCAGCATTTT. Protein: CASRLSSFRDSSNQPQHF. This chain uses TRBV28 with TRBJ1-5, with 7 nucleotides matching TRBD1. CDR3 length equals 18 residues. V was pared by 6 bases and J by 0 bases, with 14 bases of the junction left unmatched. Germline CDR1 is MDHEN and CDR2 is SYDVKM.

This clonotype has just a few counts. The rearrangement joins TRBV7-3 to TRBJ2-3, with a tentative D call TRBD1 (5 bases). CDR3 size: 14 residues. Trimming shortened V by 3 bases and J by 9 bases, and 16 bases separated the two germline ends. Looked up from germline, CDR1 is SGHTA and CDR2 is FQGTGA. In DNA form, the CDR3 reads TGTGCCAGCAGCTTTTTCGTCGCAGGGAACACGCAGTATTTT. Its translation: CASSFFVAGNTQYF.

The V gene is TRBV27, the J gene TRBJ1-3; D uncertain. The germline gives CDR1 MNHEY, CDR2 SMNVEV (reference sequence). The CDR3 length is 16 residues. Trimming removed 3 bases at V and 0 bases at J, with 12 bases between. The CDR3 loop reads CASSLAAGFSGNTIYF. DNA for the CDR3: TGTGCCAGCAGTTTGGCCGCAGGATTCTCTGGAAACACCATATATTTT.

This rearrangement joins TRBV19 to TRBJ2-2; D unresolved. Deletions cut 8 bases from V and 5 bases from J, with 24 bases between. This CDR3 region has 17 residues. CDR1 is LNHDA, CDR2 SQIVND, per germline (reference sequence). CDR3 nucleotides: TGTGCCAGTCGAGTCCCCCGGCGATTGGGGAAGACCGGGGAGCTGTTTTTT. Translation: CASRVPRRLGKTGELFF.

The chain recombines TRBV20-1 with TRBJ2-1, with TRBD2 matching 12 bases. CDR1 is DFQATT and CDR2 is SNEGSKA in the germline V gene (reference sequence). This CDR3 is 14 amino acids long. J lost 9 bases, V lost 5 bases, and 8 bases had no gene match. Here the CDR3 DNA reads TGCAGTGCTGAGGGAACTAGCGGGAGGCGTGAGCAGTTCTTC. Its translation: CSAEGTSGRREQFF.

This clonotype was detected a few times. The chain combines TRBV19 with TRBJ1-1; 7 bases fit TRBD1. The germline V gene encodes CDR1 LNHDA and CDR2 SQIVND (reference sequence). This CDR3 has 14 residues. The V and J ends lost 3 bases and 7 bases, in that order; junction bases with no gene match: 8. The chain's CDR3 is CASSISGQLGEAFF. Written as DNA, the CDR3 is TGTGCCAGTAGTATTTCGGGACAGTTGGGTGAAGCTTTCTTT.

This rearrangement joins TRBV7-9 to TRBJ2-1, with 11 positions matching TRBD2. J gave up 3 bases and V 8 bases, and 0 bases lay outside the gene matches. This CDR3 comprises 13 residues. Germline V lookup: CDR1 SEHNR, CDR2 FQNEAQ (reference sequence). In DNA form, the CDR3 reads TGTGCCAGCGGGACTAGCGGCTACAATGAGCAGTTCTTC. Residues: CASGTSGYNEQFF. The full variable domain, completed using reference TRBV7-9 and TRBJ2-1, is DTGVSQNPRHKITKRGQNVTFRCDPISEHNRLYWYRQTLGQGPEFLTYFQNEAQLEKSRLLSDRFSAERPKGSFSTLEIQRTEQGDSAMYLCASGTSGYNEQFFGPGTRLTVL.

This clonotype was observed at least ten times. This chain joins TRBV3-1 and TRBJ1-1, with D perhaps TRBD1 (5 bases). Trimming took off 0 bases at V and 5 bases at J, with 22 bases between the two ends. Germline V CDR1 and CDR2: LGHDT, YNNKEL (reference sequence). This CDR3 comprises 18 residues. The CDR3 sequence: CASSQEPWLTAEETEAFF. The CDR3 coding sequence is TGTGCCAGCAGCCAAGAACCATGGTTGACAGCCGAAGAAACTGAAGCTTTCTTT.

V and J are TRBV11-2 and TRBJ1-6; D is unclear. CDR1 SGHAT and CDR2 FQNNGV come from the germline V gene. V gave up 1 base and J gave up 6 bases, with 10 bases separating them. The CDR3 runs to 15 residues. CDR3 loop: CASSLAGFGNSPLHF. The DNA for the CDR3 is TGTGCCAGCAGCTTAGCGGGGTTTGGTAATTCACCCCTCCACTTT. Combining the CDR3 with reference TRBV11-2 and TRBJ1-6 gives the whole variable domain EAGVAQSPRYKIIEKRQSVAFWCNPISGHATLYWYQQILGQGPKLLIQFQNNGVVDDSQLPKDRFSAERLKGVDSTLKIQPAKLEDSAVYLCASSLAGFGNSPLHFGNGTRLTVT.